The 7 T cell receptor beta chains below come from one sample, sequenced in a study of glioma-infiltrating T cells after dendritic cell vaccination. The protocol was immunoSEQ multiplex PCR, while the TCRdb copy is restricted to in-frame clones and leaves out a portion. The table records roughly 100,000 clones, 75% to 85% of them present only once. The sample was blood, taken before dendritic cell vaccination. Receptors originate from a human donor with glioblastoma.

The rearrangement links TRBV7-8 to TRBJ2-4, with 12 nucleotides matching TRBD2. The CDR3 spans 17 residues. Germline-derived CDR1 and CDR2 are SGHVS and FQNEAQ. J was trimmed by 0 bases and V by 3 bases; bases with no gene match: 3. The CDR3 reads CASSLTSGGLAKNIQYF. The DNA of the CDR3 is TGTGCCAGCAGCTTGACTAGCGGGGGTTTAGCCAAAAACATTCAGTACTTC. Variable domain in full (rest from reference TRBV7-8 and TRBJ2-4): GAGVSQSPRYKVAKRGQDVALRCDPISGHVSLFWYQQALGQGPEFLTYFQNEAQLDKSGLPSDRFFAERPEGSVSTLKIQRTQQEDSAVYLCASSLTSGGLAKNIQYFGAGTRLSVL.

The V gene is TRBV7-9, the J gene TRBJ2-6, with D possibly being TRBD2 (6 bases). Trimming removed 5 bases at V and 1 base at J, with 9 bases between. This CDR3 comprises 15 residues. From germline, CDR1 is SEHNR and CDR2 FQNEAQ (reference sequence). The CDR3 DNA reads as TGTGCCAGCAGCGCAGGGAGGTCTGGGGCCAACGTCCTGACTTTC. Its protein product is CASSAGRSGANVLTF.

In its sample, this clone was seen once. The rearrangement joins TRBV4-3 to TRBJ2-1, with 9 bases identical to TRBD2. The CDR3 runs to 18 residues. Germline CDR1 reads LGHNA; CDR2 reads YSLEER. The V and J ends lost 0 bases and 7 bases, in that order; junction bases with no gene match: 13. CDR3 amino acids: CASSQDLRGSGGINEQFF. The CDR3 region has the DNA TGCGCCAGCAGCCAAGATCTTAGGGGGAGCGGGGGGATAAATGAGCAGTTCTTC.

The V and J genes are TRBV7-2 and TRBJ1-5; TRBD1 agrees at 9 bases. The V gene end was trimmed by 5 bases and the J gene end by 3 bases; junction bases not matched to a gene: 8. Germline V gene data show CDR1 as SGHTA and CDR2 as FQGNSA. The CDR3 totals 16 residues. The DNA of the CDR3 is TGTGCCAGCAGCATCGGAGGGACAGGGATCAATCAGCCCCAGCATTTT. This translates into CASSIGGTGINQPQHF.

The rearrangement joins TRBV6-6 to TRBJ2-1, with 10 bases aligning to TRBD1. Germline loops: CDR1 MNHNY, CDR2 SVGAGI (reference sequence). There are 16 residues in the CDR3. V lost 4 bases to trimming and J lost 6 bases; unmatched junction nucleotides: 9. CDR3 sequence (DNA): TGTGCCAGCAGTTTTGGACCGGGACAGGGGTCCAATGAGCAGTTCTTC. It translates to CASSFGPGQGSNEQFF.

The CDR3 region is CASSEGHLNTGELFF. The CDR3 nucleotides read TGTGCCAGCAGTGAGGGACACTTGAACACCGGGGAGCTGTTTTTT. This rearrangement joins TRBV25-1 to TRBJ2-2, with TRBD1 as a possible D gene (6 bases). The CDR3 is 15 amino acids. CDR1 is MGHDK and CDR2 is SYGVNS in the germline V gene. Trimming shortened V by 3 bases and J by 1 base, and 9 bases separated the two germline ends. Combining the CDR3 with reference TRBV25-1 and TRBJ2-2 gives the whole variable domain EADIYQTPRYLVIGTGKKITLECSQTMGHDKMYWYQQDPGMELHLIHYSYGVNSTEKGDLSSESTVSRIRTEHFPLTLESARPSHTSQYLCASSEGHLNTGELFFGEGSRLTVL.

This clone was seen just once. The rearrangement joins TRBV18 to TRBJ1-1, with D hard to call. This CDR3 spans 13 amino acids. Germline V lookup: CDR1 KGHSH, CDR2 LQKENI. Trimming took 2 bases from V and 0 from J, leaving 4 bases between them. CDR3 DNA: TGTGCCAGCTCACCAGACTTGAACACTGAAGCTTTCTTT. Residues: CASSPDLNTEAFF.